This note documents a single T cell receptor beta chain sequence. This specimen comes from a study of T cells after yellow fever vaccination. Germline values: CDR1 DFQATT, CDR2 SNEGSKA (reference sequence). The V gene lost 3 bases and the J gene lost 4 bases, with 16 bases spanning the gap. This CDR3 region has 14 residues. Synthesis of TCR cDNA relied on 5'RACE template switching, which attached a universal primer site and UMIs. A single record per CDR3 protein comes from TCRdb applying MiXCR to the 5' RACE reads. The table includes approximately 510,000 distinct CDR3 sequences, roughly a fifth detected once.

The genes are TRBV20-1 and TRBJ2-7; D is perhaps TRBD1 (5 bases). This clonotype was obtained from a young man who received the YFV17D yellow fever vaccine. The sequenced sample was PBMCs, obtained 21 days after the first yellow fever vaccination. The CDR3 spells CSASLSQGSYEQYF. As DNA, the CDR3 is TGCAGTGCTAGTCTCTCGCAGGGAAGTTACGAGCAGTACTTC.